The next 10 T cell receptor beta chains were all read from a single sample in a study of blood T cell repertoires in COVID-19. Here immunoSEQ multiplex PCR was the method, and the copy in TCRdb shows in-frame clones only, minus some. Of 230,000 or so clones listed, more than 65% are singletons. Sequencing was carried out using peripheral blood. The origin of the receptors is a man in his forties who had recovered from COVID-19.

The rearrangement uses TRBV29-1 and TRBJ2-7; TRBD1 is a possible D gene (5 bases). Germline lookup yields CDR1 SQVTM and CDR2 ANQGSEA. Trimming removed 6 bases at V and 6 bases at J, with 12 bases between. The CDR3 sequence is 11 residues long. CDR3: CSVTAPGEQYF. The CDR3 DNA is TGCAGCGTGACAGCTCCAGGCGAGCAGTACTTC.

V usage is TRBV9 and J usage is TRBJ2-1, with 14 bases fitting TRBD2. Germline V CDR1 and CDR2: SGDLS, YYNGEE. Trimming removed 0 bases from V and 6 bases from J; junction bases left unmatched: 2. The CDR3 spans 16 residues. In nucleotides, the CDR3 is TGTGCCAGCAGCGTAGTAGGGACTAGCGGGGGCAATGAGCAGTTCTTC. Residues: CASSVVGTSGGNEQFF. Looking up the rest from reference TRBV9 and TRBJ2-1 gives the full variable domain: DSGVTQTPKHLITATGQRVTLRCSPRSGDLSVYWYQQSLDQGLQFLIQYYNGEERAKGNILERFSAQQFPDLHSELNLSSLELGDSALYFCASSVVGTSGGNEQFFGPGTRLTVL.

The chain couples TRBV3-1 (or the pseudogene TRBV3-2) to TRBJ2-2, with 7 bases aligning to TRBD2. This CDR3 region has 14 residues. The V gene end was trimmed by 8 bases and the J gene end by 3 bases; junction bases not matched to a gene: 6. Germline CDR1 and CDR2: LGHDT and YNNKEL (reference sequence). In DNA form, the CDR3 reads TGTGCCAGCGCTGAGGGAGGGTACACCGGGGAGCTGTTTTTT. The encoded protein is CASAEGGYTGELFF.

The chain carries TRBV18 and TRBJ1-2, with 7 bases fitting TRBD1. Looked up from germline, CDR1 is KGHSH and CDR2 is LQKENI. This CDR3 is built from 17 residues. J was trimmed by 0 bases and V by 5 bases; bases with no gene match: 12. CDR3 bases: TGTGCCAGCTCAACCGGACAGGTGCGCATAGCTAACTATGGCTACACCTTC. This codes for CASSTGQVRIANYGYTF.

This sequence joins TRBV9 and TRBJ2-1; 12 nucleotides line up with TRBD2. The CDR3 sequence is 15 residues long. Germline V gene sequence: CDR1 SGDLS, CDR2 YYNGEE. Germline trimming cut 3 bases from V and 8 bases from J; bases unmatched to any gene: 6. For the CDR3, the DNA is TGTGCCAGCAGCGAACTAGCGGGGGGTTTCGATGAGCAGTTCTTC. Translating it yields CASSELAGGFDEQFF.

This chain uses TRBV7-8 with TRBJ1-5; D perhaps matches TRBD1 (5 bases). Germline V lookup: CDR1 SGHVS, CDR2 FQNEAQ. This CDR3 contains 15 residues. Trimming took 3 bases from V and 3 from J, leaving 12 bases between them. The CDR3 protein is CASSFLRAPNQPQHF. CDR3 bases: TGTGCCAGCAGCTTCCTCAGGGCCCCCAATCAGCCCCAGCATTTT.

In this sample, this clone turned up a few times. The chain uses TRBV27 and TRBJ1-2; 7 bases align to TRBD1. CDR3 size: 15 residues. V lost 6 bases to trimming and J lost 0 bases; unmatched junction nucleotides: 7. CDR1 and CDR2 (germline): MNHEY, SMNVEV (reference sequence). CDR3 in DNA: TGTGCCAGCAGCAACTCGGGACAGTCTAACTATGGCTACACCTTC. It translates to CASSNSGQSNYGYTF.

The V call is TRBV5-6, the J call TRBJ2-1; TRBD2 matches 12 bases. J lost 8 bases, V lost 1 base, and 4 bases had no gene match. From germline, CDR1 is SGHDT and CDR2 YYEEEE. The CDR3 sequence is 15 residues long. This CDR3 reads CASSLWTSGIYEQFF. CDR3 bases: TGTGCCAGCAGCTTGTGGACTAGCGGGATATATGAGCAGTTCTTC. Variable domain in full (rest from reference TRBV5-6 and TRBJ2-1): DAGVTQSPTHLIKTRGQQVTLRCSPKSGHDTVSWYQQALGQGPQFIFQYYEEEERQRGNFPDRFSGHQFPNYSSELNVNALLLGDSALYLCASSLWTSGIYEQFFGPGTRLTVL.

This chain connects TRBV6-1 to TRBJ1-6; 12 nucleotides line up with TRBD1. CDR3 size: 16 residues. From germline, CDR1 is MNHNS and CDR2 SASEGT. Germline trimming cut 2 bases from V and 10 bases from J; bases unmatched to any gene: 6. Here the CDR3 DNA reads TGTGCCAGCAGTGAATGGGGACAGGGGGCAGGCTCACCCCTCCACTTT. Translating it yields CASSEWGQGAGSPLHF.

The sample holds one count of this clone. V usage is TRBV4-1 and J usage is TRBJ2-7; 11 bases are a match to TRBD2. Germline lookup yields CDR1 MGHRA and CDR2 YSYEKL. J was trimmed by 2 bases and V by 2 bases; bases with no gene match: 11. The CDR3 has 18 amino acids. CDR3: CASSQSLSGTSGAYEQYF. Here the CDR3 DNA reads TGCGCCAGCAGCCAATCACTCTCCGGGACTAGCGGAGCCTACGAGCAGTACTTC.